This T cell receptor beta chain was found in a study of T cell responses to AZD1222 COVID-19 vaccine. The method was immunoSEQ multiplex PCR; TCRdb's version includes in-frame clones alone and lacks a portion of them. The data show just under 80,000 clones, roughly 90% seen once. Findings and caveats of the study: Repertoires were sampled only after the peak T cell response. Dominant at 160-218 and 743-854, vaccine-associated CD4 TCRs also spanned spike. Donors in the cohort were predominantly white British and more often female, and clonal diversity was possibly underestimated.

There are a few counts of this clone. The antigen is not known. Trimming left V 4 bases short and J 5 bases short, with 13 bases between. This CDR3 is 14 amino acids long. Germline loops: CDR1 KGHDR, CDR2 SFDVKD. This chain uses TRBV24-1 with TRBJ1-2, with D possibly TRBD1 on 6 matching bases. This TCR was sampled from an adult who received the AZD1222 COVID-19 vaccine. Material: peripheral blood, obtained 28 days after the second AZD1222 dose. The CDR3 protein is CATSDGRDIYGYTF. The CDR3, as DNA: TGTGCCACCAGTGACGGCAGGGACATATATGGCTACACCTTC.